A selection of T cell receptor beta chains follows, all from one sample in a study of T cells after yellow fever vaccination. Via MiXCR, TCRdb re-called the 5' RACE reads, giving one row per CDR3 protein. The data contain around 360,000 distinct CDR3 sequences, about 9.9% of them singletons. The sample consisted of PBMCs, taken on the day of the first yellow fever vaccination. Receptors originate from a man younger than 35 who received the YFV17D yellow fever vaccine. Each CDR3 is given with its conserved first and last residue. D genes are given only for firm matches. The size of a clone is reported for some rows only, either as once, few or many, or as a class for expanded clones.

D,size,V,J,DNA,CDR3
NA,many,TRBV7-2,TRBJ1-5,TGTGCCAGCAGCTTAGCGGGACACCCTTCCCCCTTGCATTTT,CASSLAGHPSPLHF
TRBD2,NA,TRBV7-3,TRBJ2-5,TGTGCCAGCAGTTTGGCGGGGGGGCCTATTGAGACCCAGTACTTC,CASSLAGGPIETQYF
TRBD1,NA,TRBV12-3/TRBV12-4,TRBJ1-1,TGTGCCAGCAGTTTCGGGACAGGGGAGAACACTGAAGCTTTCTTT,CASSFGTGENTEAFF
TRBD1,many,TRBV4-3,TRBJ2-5,TGCGCCAGCAGCCAAGATTACAGGGGCCAAGAGACCCAGTACTTC,CASSQDYRGQETQYF
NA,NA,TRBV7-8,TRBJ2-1,TGTGCCAGCAGCTTAGCTAGCCCCCACCCGCGCGGGGAGCAGTTCTTC,CASSLASPHPRGEQFF
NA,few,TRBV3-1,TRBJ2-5,TGTGCCAGCAGCCAATACGGCAGCCCCGGCTGGGAGACCCAGTACTTC,CASSQYGSPGWETQYF
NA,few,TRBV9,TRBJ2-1,TGTGCCAGCAGCGTAGAGAGCGGATCCTACAATGAGCAGTTCTTC,CASSVESGSYNEQFF
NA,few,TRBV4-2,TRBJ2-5,TGTGCCAGCAGCCAAGACAGTGGCAAAGAGACCCAGTACTTC,CASSQDSGKETQYF
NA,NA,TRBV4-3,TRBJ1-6,TGCGCCAGCAGCCGGAGAGGAGGTCTTGGGAATTCACCCCTCCACTTT,CASSRRGGLGNSPLHF
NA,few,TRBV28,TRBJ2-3,TGTGCCAGCAGTTTGCCAGGGGCGGGTTTGGATACGCAGTATTTT,CASSLPGAGLDTQYF
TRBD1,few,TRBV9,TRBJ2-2,TGTGCCAGCAGCGGACGGGACAGACTCACCGGGGAGCTGTTTTTT,CASSGRDRLTGELFF
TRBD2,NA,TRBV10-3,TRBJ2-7,TGTGCCATCAGTGAGACTAGCGGAGTGGTCTACGAGCAGTACTTC,CAISETSGVVYEQYF
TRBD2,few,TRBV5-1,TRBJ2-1,TGCGCCAGCAGCTTGGTGGCTAGCGGGGACAATGAGCAGTTCTTC,CASSLVASGDNEQFF
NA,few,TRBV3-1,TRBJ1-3,TGTGCCAGCAGCCAAGGGGACGGTGGAAACACCATATATTTT,CASSQGDGGNTIYF
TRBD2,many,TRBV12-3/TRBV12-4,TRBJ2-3,TGTGCCAGCAGTTACGGGGGGGCCGGAGATACGCAGTATTTT,CASSYGGAGDTQYF
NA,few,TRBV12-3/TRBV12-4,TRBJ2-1,TGTGCCAGCAGCGCTGCGTGGGAGCAGTTCTTC,CASSAAWEQFF
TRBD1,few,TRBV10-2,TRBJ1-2,TGCGCCAGCAGTGACCCGACAGGGACTGGCTACACCTTC,CASSDPTGTGYTF
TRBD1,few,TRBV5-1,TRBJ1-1,TGCGCCAGCAGCTACGGACAGGGGCGGACTGAAGCTTTCTTT,CASSYGQGRTEAFF
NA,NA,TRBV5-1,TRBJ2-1,TGCGCCAGCAGCTTGGGTTCGACGGGGGAAAATGAGCAGTTCTTC,CASSLGSTGENEQFF
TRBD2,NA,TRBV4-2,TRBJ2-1,TGTGCCAGCAGCCAAGACGGGACTAGAGGCCATGAGCAGTTCTTC,CASSQDGTRGHEQFF
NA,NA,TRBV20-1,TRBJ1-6,TGCAGTGGTAGGCAGGGAAACTCACCCCTCCACTTT,CSGRQGNSPLHF
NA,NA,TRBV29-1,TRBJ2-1,TGCAGCCTATACAGGAGCCACAATGAGCAGTTCTTC,CSLYRSHNEQFF
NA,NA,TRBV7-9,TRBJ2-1,TGTGCCAGCAGCTTACCGCGGTCGGCCTACAATGAGCAGTTCTTC,CASSLPRSAYNEQFF
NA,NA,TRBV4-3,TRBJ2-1,TGCGCCAGCAGCCAAGATGGTCCGCAGAGCTCCTACAATGAGCAGTTCTTC,CASSQDGPQSSYNEQFF
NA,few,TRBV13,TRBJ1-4,TGTGCCAGCAGCACCGGGGGGCCCGCTGAAAAACTGTTTTTT,CASSTGGPAEKLFF
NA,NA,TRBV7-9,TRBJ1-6,TGTGCCAGCAGCTTATCGCAGGGTTATTCACCCCTCCACTTT,CASSLSQGYSPLHF
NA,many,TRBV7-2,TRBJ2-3,TGTGCCAGCAGGTCGGGACGGATTGAGTATACGCAGTATTTT,CASRSGRIEYTQYF
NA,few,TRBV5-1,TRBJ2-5,TGCGCCAGCAGCTTGTCGGACAGCCAAGAGACCCAGTACTTC,CASSLSDSQETQYF
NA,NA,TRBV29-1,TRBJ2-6,TGCAGCGTGATGGACGGATACTCTGGGGCCAACGTCCTGACTTTC,CSVMDGYSGANVLTF
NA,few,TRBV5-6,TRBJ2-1,TGTGCCAGCAGCTTGGGGAACGGGGGGCCTATGGTCTACAATGAGCAGTTCTTC,CASSLGNGGPMVYNEQFF
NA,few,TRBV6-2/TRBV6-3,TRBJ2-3,TGTGCCATCTGCCGGGACACGGGCCTAGATACGCAGTATTTT,CAICRDTGLDTQYF
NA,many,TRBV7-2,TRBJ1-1,TGTGCCAGCAGCTCCGGACAGATCCTTGAAGCTTTCTTT,CASSSGQILEAFF
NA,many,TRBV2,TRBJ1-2,TGTGCCAGCAGGGAGCCGCGATTAGTCTATGGCTACACCTTC,CASREPRLVYGYTF
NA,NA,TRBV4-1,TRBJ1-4,TGCGCCAGCAGCCAAGCTTGGACAGTAATATTGGACGCAACTAATGAAAAACTGTTTTTT,CASSQAWTVILDATNEKLFF
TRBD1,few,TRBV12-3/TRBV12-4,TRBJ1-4,TGTGCCAGCAGCCCGCGACAGGGTACTGAAAAACTGTTTTTT,CASSPRQGTEKLFF
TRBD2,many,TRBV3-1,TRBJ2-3,TGTGCCAGCAGCCAAGAAATTAGCGGGGGCTCGGTGCATACGCAGTATTTT,CASSQEISGGSVHTQYF
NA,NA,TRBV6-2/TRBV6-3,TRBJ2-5,TGTGCCAGCAGTGCAGGACTGGTGGAGACCCAGTACTTC,CASSAGLVETQYF
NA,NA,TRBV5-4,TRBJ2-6,TGTGCCAGCAGACCTGTGCTTTATGGGGCCAACGTCCTGACTTTC,CASRPVLYGANVLTF
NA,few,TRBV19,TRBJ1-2,TGTGCCAGTAGTGGCTCGGGCTATGGCTACACCTTC,CASSGSGYGYTF
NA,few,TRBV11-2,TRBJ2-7,TGTGCCAGCAAATCCCCTAGCATCGGATACGAGCAGTACTTC,CASKSPSIGYEQYF